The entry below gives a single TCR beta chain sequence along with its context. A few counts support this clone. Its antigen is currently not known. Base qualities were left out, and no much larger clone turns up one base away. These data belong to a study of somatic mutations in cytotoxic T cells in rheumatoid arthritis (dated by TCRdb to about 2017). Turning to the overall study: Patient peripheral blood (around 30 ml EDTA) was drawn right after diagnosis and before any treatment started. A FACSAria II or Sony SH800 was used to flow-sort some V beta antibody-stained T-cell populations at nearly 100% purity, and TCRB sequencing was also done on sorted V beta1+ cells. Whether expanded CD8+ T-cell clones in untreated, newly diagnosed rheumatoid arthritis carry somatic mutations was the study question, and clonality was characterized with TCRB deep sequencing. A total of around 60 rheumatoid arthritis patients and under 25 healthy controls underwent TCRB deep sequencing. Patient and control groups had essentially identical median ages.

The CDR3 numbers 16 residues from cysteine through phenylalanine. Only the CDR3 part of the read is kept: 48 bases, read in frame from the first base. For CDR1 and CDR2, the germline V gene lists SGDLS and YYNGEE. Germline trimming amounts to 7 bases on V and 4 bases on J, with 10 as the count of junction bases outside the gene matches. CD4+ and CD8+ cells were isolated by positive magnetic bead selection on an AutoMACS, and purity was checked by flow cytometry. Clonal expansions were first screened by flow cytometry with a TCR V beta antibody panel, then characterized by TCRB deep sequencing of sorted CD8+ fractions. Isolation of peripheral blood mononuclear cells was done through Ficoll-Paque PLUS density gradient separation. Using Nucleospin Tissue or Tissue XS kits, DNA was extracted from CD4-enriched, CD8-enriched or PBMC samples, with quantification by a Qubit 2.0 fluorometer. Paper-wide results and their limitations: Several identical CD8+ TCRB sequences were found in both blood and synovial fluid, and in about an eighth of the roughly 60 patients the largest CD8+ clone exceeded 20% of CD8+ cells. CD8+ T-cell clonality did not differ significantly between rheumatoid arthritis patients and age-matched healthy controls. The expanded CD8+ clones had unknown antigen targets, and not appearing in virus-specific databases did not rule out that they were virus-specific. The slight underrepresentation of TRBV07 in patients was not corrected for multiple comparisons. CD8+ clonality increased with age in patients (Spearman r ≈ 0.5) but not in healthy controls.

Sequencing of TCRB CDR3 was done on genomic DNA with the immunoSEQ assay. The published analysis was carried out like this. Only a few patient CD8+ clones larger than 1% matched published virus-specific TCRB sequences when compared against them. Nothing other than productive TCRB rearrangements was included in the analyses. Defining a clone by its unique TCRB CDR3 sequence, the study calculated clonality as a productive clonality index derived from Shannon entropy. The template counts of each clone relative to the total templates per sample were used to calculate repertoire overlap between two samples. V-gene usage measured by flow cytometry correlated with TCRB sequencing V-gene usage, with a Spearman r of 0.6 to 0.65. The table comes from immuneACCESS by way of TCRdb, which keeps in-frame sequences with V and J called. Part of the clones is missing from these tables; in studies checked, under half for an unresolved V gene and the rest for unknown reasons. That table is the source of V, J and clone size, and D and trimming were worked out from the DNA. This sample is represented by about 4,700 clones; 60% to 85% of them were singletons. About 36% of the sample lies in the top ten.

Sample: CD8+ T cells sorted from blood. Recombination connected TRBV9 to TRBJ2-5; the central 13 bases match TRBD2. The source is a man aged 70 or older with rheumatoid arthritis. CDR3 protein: CASWTSGSSWRETQYF. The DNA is TGTGCCAGCTGGACTAGCGGGAGTTCATGGCGAGAGACCCAGTACTTC.